Following are 29 T cell receptor beta chains from one sample sequenced in a study of cytomegalovirus exposure and HLA in healthy donors. The PCR contained 60 Vbeta and 13 Jbeta primers. Some clones are missing from TCRdb's copy, which holds only in-frame ones; the method was immunoSEQ multiplex PCR. This table holds 250,000 to 350,000 clones, 86% found once. Sample: PBMCs. The receptors shown here come from a man aged 40-50 years in good health and CMV-seropositive.

V is TRBV7-9 and J is TRBJ1-5; D gene unclear. With 4 bases removed from V and 7 bases from J, the gap between germline ends came to 14 bases. CDR1 and CDR2 from the germline V gene are SEHNR and FQNEAQ (reference sequence). The CDR3 sequence is 14 residues long. CDR3 loop: CASSSHLPLQPQHF. CDR3 bases: TGTGCCAGCAGCTCACATCTTCCCCTCCAGCCCCAGCATTTT.

This sequence joins TRBV6-1 and TRBJ2-7; no clear D gene. The V end was cut by 1 base, the J end by 3 bases, with 7 bases between. Germline V lookup: CDR1 MNHNS, CDR2 SASEGT. The CDR3 runs to 13 residues. CDR3 nucleotides: TGTGCCAGCAGTGAAGGGGCCAGCTACGAGCAGTACTTC. Protein sequence: CASSEGASYEQYF.

A remark on this clone: One junction end disagrees with the germline gene, perhaps due to a read error. The rearrangement links TRBV7-7 to TRBJ2-5; D not certain. There are 14 residues in the CDR3. Germline CDR1 and CDR2: SSHAT and FNYEAQ (reference sequence). The CDR3 DNA follows: TGTGCTAGCAGCTGGATGGCAGGTCAAGAGACCCAGTACTTC. It codes for CASSWMAGQETQYF.

This chain connects TRBV19 to TRBJ2-1; 10 nucleotides align to TRBD1. V lost 4 bases to trimming and J lost 9 bases; unmatched junction nucleotides: 6. This CDR3 has 14 residues. Germline CDR1 is LNHDA and CDR2 is SQIVND (reference sequence). The CDR3 DNA sequence: TGTGCCAGTAGTACCCGACAGGGGGCAGGTGAGCAGTTCTTC. Translating it yields CASSTRQGAGEQFF.

This clone was detected once. This rearrangement joins TRBV7-9 to TRBJ2-5; 11 bases fit TRBD1. The trim removed 5 bases at V and 5 bases at J, leaving 10 bases unmatched. Germline V gives CDR1 SEHNR, CDR2 FQNEAQ (reference sequence). CDR3 size: 16 residues. CDR3 nucleotide sequence: TGTGCCAGCAGCACCGGGACAGGGGGTGGAGTGGAGACCCAGTACTTC. Protein sequence: CASSTGTGGGVETQYF.

The rearrangement uses TRBV5-4 and TRBJ2-7; 10 bases agree with TRBD2. Germline-derived CDR1 and CDR2 are SGHNT and YYREEE (reference sequence). This CDR3 has 14 amino acids. Losses at the gene ends were 3 bases for V and 2 bases for J; bases not matched to a gene: 2. The CDR3: CASSSSGSTYEQYF. CDR3 coding DNA: TGTGCCAGCAGCTCTAGCGGGAGTACCTACGAGCAGTACTTC.

V and J are TRBV4-1 and TRBJ2-5; tentative D call: TRBD1 (5 bases). Germline V gene sequence: CDR1 MGHRA, CDR2 YSYEKL. The CDR3 is 14 residues long. The germline V and J ends were trimmed by 0 bases and 5 bases, with 10 bases remaining between them. DNA for the CDR3: TGCGCCAGCAGCCAAGAAGGCAGGGTGGAGACCCAGTACTTC. Protein: CASSQEGRVETQYF.

J is TRBJ2-2 and V is TRBV28; 8 bases map to TRBD1. Trimming took 3 bases from V and 4 from J; bases not matched to a gene: 4. From germline, CDR1 is MDHEN and CDR2 SYDVKM. There are 15 residues in the CDR3. Here the CDR3 reads CASSFRGTGTGELFF. The CDR3, as DNA: TGTGCCAGCAGTTTCCGGGGGACAGGCACCGGGGAGCTGTTTTTT. The whole variable domain, remainder taken from reference TRBV28 and TRBJ2-2, is DVKVTQSSRYLVKRTGEKVFLECVQDMDHENMFWYRQDPGLGLRLIYFSYDVKMKEKGDIPEGYSVSREKKERFSLILESASTNQTSMYLCASSFRGTGTGELFFGEGSRLTVL.

The chain uses TRBV10-3 and TRBJ1-1; TRBD1 aligns across 7 bases. V lost 3 bases, J lost 5 bases, and 9 bases stayed unmatched. Germline CDR1 and CDR2: ENHRY and SYGVKD. The CDR3 length is 15 residues. DNA for the CDR3: TGTGCCATCAGTGATTCCGACAGGGTGGGGACTGAAGCTTTCTTT. Its translation is CAISDSDRVGTEAFF.

This chain links TRBV5-6 with TRBJ1-1, with 7 bases aligning to TRBD1. Losses at the gene ends were 2 bases for V and 3 bases for J; bases not matched to a gene: 10. This CDR3 contains 16 residues. In germline, CDR1 is SGHDT, CDR2 YYEEEE. CDR3 nucleotides: TGTGCCAGCAGCTTTTACCGGGACAGACATCACACTGAAGCTTTCTTT. Protein: CASSFYRDRHHTEAFF.

V usage is TRBV7-8 and J usage is TRBJ2-7; tentatively, D is TRBD2 (6 bases). Germline loops: CDR1 SGHVS, CDR2 FQNEAQ. CDR3 length: 15 residues. V gave up 5 bases and J gave up 2 bases, with 16 bases separating them. The CDR3 is CASSPLSGPTYEQYF. The CDR3 DNA reads as TGTGCCAGCAGCCCCCTAAGCGGGCCAACCTACGAGCAGTACTTC.

This clone was found a few times. The gene calls are TRBV28 and TRBJ1-4; no reliable D call. Trimming shortened V by 7 bases and J by 4 bases, and 16 bases separated the two germline ends. The CDR3 has 15 amino acids. Germline lookup yields CDR1 MDHEN and CDR2 SYDVKM. CDR3 sequence: CASKERAYRNEKLFF. The CDR3 coding sequence is TGTGCCAGCAAAGAGAGGGCCTACCGTAATGAAAAACTGTTTTTT.

This chain links TRBV7-9 with TRBJ1-1; 7 bases agree with TRBD1. Germline V gives CDR1 SEHNR, CDR2 FQNEAQ (reference sequence). After removal of 3 bases from V and 2 bases from J, the junction contained 6 bases not matched to a gene. The CDR3 spans 15 residues. CDR3 loop: CASSFIQGPNTEAFF. CDR3 coding DNA: TGTGCCAGCAGCTTCATACAGGGGCCCAACACTGAAGCTTTCTTT.

This clone showed up just once. The genes are TRBV7-8 and TRBJ2-3, with 11 nucleotides matching TRBD2. From germline, CDR1 is SGHVS and CDR2 FQNEAQ. J lost 1 base, V lost 4 bases, and 4 bases had no gene match. CDR3 length: 16 residues. This chain's CDR3 is CASSSHSGRGTDTQYF. The CDR3 DNA reads as TGTGCCAGCAGCTCCCATAGCGGGAGGGGCACAGATACGCAGTATTTT.

The CDR3, as DNA: TGTGCCAGCACCCCGGACAGGGGAACTCTATTGGAGTACTTC. Protein product: CASTPDRGTLLEYF. The chain couples TRBV2 to TRBJ2-7; TRBD1 agrees at 9 bases. Per germline, CDR1 SNHLY and CDR2 FYNNEI. The CDR3 sequence is 14 residues long. After removal of 7 bases from V and 11 bases from J, the junction contained 15 bases not matched to a gene. The full variable domain, rest sourced from reference TRBV2 and TRBJ2-7, is EPEVTQTPSHQVTQMGQEVILRCVPISNHLYFYWYRQILGQKVEFLVSFYNNEISEKSEIFDDQFSVERPDGSNFTLKIRSTKLEDSAMYFCASTPDRGTLLEYFGPGTRLTVT.

The chain joins TRBV2 to TRBJ2-2; D is possibly TRBD1 (5 bases). V lost 4 bases, J lost 2 bases, and 29 bases lay in between. Germline CDR1 SNHLY, CDR2 FYNNEI. CDR3 length: 21 amino acids. CDR3 sequence (DNA): TGTGCCAGCAGTGTAGGGGCTATGCTACCATCTGCCTGGGGCAACACCGGGGAGCTGTTTTTT. This sequence encodes CASSVGAMLPSAWGNTGELFF.

The chain couples TRBV18 to TRBJ1-4, with 8 nucleotides matching TRBD1. Looked up from germline, CDR1 is KGHSH and CDR2 is LQKENI. V trimming: 0 bases; J trimming: 8 bases; junction bases outside the gene matches: 5. This CDR3 comprises 15 residues. The CDR3 DNA sequence: TGTGCCAGCTCACCACCGAGGACAGGGCGCGAAAAACTGTTTTTT. Amino acid sequence: CASSPPRTGREKLFF.

In its sample, this clone was seen a few times. V usage is TRBV28 and J usage is TRBJ2-7; possible D gene TRBD2, 6 bases. Trimming stripped 7 bases from V and 0 bases from J, with 16 bases between. This CDR3 region has 15 residues. Germline-derived CDR1 and CDR2 are MDHEN and SYDVKM. CDR3 DNA: TGTGCCAGCACCCAGTGGCCCGGGAGCTCCTACGAGCAGTACTTC. This sequence encodes CASTQWPGSSYEQYF.

This chain connects TRBV6-1 to TRBJ2-7; D possibly corresponds to TRBD1 (5 bases). The CDR3 extends over 16 amino acids. Trimming took 2 bases from V and 6 from J, leaving 20 bases between them. Germline CDR1 is MNHNS and CDR2 is SASEGT. The CDR3 sequence: CASSELGALLWPEQYF. The CDR3, as DNA: TGTGCCAGCAGTGAACTTGGGGCTCTCTTGTGGCCCGAGCAGTACTTC.

The chain combines TRBV7-3 with TRBJ2-1; 9 nucleotides align to TRBD2. Germline V gives CDR1 SGHTA, CDR2 FQGTGA. This CDR3 comprises 15 residues. J was trimmed by 5 bases and V by 6 bases; bases with no gene match: 8. The CDR3 nucleotides read TGTGCCAGCAGGGAAGCGGGAGGAAGGAACAATGAGCAGTTCTTC. Its protein product is CASREAGGRNNEQFF.

CDR3 residues: CASSLVGGASGANVLTF. The CDR3 DNA follows: TGTGCCAGCAGCTTAGTGGGTGGGGCCTCTGGGGCCAACGTCCTGACTTTC. This chain connects TRBV7-2 to TRBJ2-6, with D perhaps TRBD1 (5 bases). The CDR3 is 17 residues long. The germline V and J ends were trimmed by 1 base and 0 bases, with 10 bases remaining between them. The germline gives CDR1 SGHTA, CDR2 FQGNSA.

The chain uses TRBV19 and TRBJ2-1; perhaps TRBD2 as D (6 bases). Germline CDR1 reads LNHDA; CDR2 reads SQIVND (reference sequence). The CDR3 totals 16 residues. The V gene lost 5 bases and the J gene lost 0 bases, with 14 bases spanning the gap. The chain's CDR3 is CASSRLAFSSYNEQFF. The CDR3 region has the DNA TGTGCCAGTAGTCGCCTAGCGTTTAGCTCCTACAATGAGCAGTTCTTC.

The DNA of the CDR3 is TGTGCCAGCAGCTTAGGGGTAGGAGACTACACTGAAGCTTTCTTT. This encodes CASSLGVGDYTEAFF. V usage is TRBV7-8 and J usage is TRBJ1-1; D unclear. Trimming removed 1 base from V and 3 bases from J, with 12 bases in between. The germline V gene encodes CDR1 SGHVS and CDR2 FQNEAQ. The length of the CDR3 is 15 residues.

V usage is TRBV5-1 and J usage is TRBJ1-2, with 9 bases lining up with TRBD1. This CDR3 has 15 residues. Germline V gives CDR1 SGHRS, CDR2 YFSETQ. The ends lost 4 bases at V and 7 bases at J; junction bases unmatched: 11. CDR3 loop: CASSPTGTGISGYTF. The CDR3 nucleotides are TGCGCCAGCAGCCCCACCGGGACAGGGATCTCTGGCTACACCTTC. The full variable domain, completed using reference TRBV5-1 and TRBJ1-2, is KAGVTQTPRYLIKTRGQQVTLSCSPISGHRSVSWYQQTPGQGLQFLFEYFSETQRNKGNFPGRFSGRQFSNSRSEMNVSTLELGDSALYLCASSPTGTGISGYTFGSGTRLTVV.

This rearrangement joins TRBV29-1 to TRBJ2-1; weak D call: TRBD2 (5 bases). Germline-derived CDR1 and CDR2 are SQVTM and ANQGSEA. The CDR3 length is 14 residues. The V and J ends lost 3 bases and 3 bases respectively, with 12 bases between them. CDR3 DNA sequence: TGCAGCGTTGACGGCGGGTTAGACTACAATGAGCAGTTCTTC. Protein sequence: CSVDGGLDYNEQFF.

The chain has TRBV2 and TRBJ2-3, with D perhaps matching TRBD2 (7 bases). Germline assignment: CDR1 SNHLY and CDR2 FYNNEI. This CDR3 has 14 amino acids. V lost 6 bases and J lost 0, with 10 bases in between. The CDR3 DNA reads as TGTGCCAGCAGGGGGGGGCTGAGCACAGATACGCAGTATTTT. This codes for CASRGGLSTDTQYF.

The chain joins TRBV5-8 to TRBJ2-5; D unclear. The ends were cut back, 6 bases at V and 3 bases at J, with 9 bases in the middle. Germline V gives CDR1 SGHTS, CDR2 YDEGEE. There are 12 residues in the CDR3. The CDR3 loop reads CASNFHKETQYF. The DNA of the CDR3 is TGTGCCAGCAACTTTCACAAAGAGACCCAGTACTTC.

This clone has only one observation. CDR3 bases: TGTGCCAGCAGCTCGCTAGGGGGGACTAGCGGGCCACAGCATGAGCAGTTCTTC. Translated: CASSSLGGTSGPQHEQFF. The J gene is TRBJ2-1, the V gene TRBV7-9; 12 bases align to TRBD2. The CDR3 totals 18 residues. J gave up 8 bases and V 4 bases, and 15 bases lay outside the gene matches. Germline-derived CDR1 and CDR2 are SEHNR and FQNEAQ (reference sequence).

The chain carries TRBV7-9 and TRBJ1-5; the match to TRBD1 covers 7 bases. Germline CDR1 is SEHNR and CDR2 is FQNEAQ (reference sequence). The CDR3 covers 14 residues. J lost 5 bases, V lost 3 bases, and 4 bases had no gene match. The CDR3 DNA sequence: TGTGCCAGCAGCTTGGGACAGACATATCAGCCCCAGCATTTT. Protein: CASSLGQTYQPQHF. The variable domain in full, completed from reference TRBV7-9 and TRBJ1-5, reads DTGVSQNPRHKITKRGQNVTFRCDPISEHNRLYWYRQTLGQGPEFLTYFQNEAQLEKSRLLSDRFSAERPKGSFSTLEIQRTEQGDSAMYLCASSLGQTYQPQHFGDGTRLSIL.